The present entry profiles one T cell receptor beta chain with its context. Reverse transcription used roughly 0.45 to 1 ug RNA and random hexamers. The authors amplified TCR beta CDR3 across 54 Vbeta and 13 Jbeta using immunoSEQ multiplex PCR. One entry per CDR3 protein results from TCRdb running MiXCR on the immunoSEQ multiplex PCR reads. Of some 200,000 distinct CDR3 sequences in the sample, approximately 95% are singletons; the top ten hold around 0.16%. Germline CDR1 reads KGHSH; CDR2 reads LQKENI. Between the trimmed V and J ends, which lost 2 bases and 10 bases, there was a span of 14 bases. CDR3 length: 14 amino acids. Blood CD8+ and CD4+ T cells underwent high-throughput TCR beta sequencing. The sample is drawn from a study of CD8 T cells in Susac syndrome.

Sample: CD8+ T cells from PBMCs. This receptor was obtained from a human donor with Susac syndrome. This sequence joins TRBV18 and TRBJ1-4, with D uncertain. CDR3 nucleotide sequence: TGTGCCAGCTCACCAGCAGAAATCTCCGGAAAACTGTTTTTT. Translated, it gives CASSPAEISGKLFF.